This T cell receptor beta chain was captured in a study of cytomegalovirus exposure and HLA in healthy donors. The PCR contained 60 Vbeta and 13 Jbeta primers. TCRdb keeps only in-frame clones here, not all; method: immunoSEQ multiplex PCR. The data show roughly 160,000 clones, roughly 75% seen once. Note on this clone: What it recognizes is unknown.

This CDR3 has 14 residues. V was pared by 7 bases and J by 5 bases, with 7 bases of the junction left unmatched. Germline CDR1 and CDR2: SGHRS and YFSETQ. Findings and limits, study-wide: CMV serostatus was the sole immune exposure data available. HLA restriction was apparent for most CMV-associated TCR beta chains in a later analysis. TRBV6-2, TRBV6-3 and other indistinguishable V segments were excluded.

As for the donors, each was a healthy bone marrow donor. The receptor was derived from a female donor in good health and CMV-seronegative. The V gene is TRBV5-1, the J gene TRBJ2-3; 10 nucleotides line up with TRBD1. Input material: PBMCs. The CDR3 region is CASLTGTGEDTQYF. The CDR3 bases are TGCGCCAGCTTAACCGGGACAGGGGAAGATACGCAGTATTTT.